This record concerns one TCR beta chain sequence. Each donor was a Caucasian adult residing in Nashville, Tennessee. This CDR3 has 19 amino acids. V lost 6 bases and J lost 1; bases outside the gene matches: 20. Germline V gene lookup returns CDR1 MDHEN and CDR2 SYDVKM. These data originate in a study of shared clonotypes between healthy human individuals. Per the authors' pipeline: Junction-only immunoSEQ sequences carried no quality scores, so filtering differed. Method: immunoSEQ multiplex PCR; TCRdb's copy keeps in-frame clones and lacks some. From that table come the V and J calls and clone size; the DNA was used to work out D and trimming. The sample holds approximately 1,000,000 clones, about 80% seen once.

This sequence originates from a man younger than 30 in good health. Some clones in this sample may be carry-over from other donors' samples. The chain employs TRBV28 and TRBJ2-7, with TRBD2 matching over 8 bases. Sequenced material: memory CD4+ T cells from PBMCs. Indicated subset: CD45RA-negative fraction. CDR3 nucleotides: TGTGCCAGCAGCCTAACAGGGAGGGCTAGCGGGTATCATTCCTACGAGCAGTACTTC. Translated: CASSLTGRASGYHSYEQYF.